These 16 T cell receptor beta chains came from one sample sequenced in a study of a mutant IDH1 vaccine in newly diagnosed glioma. The antigens for these receptors are not known. Generated by immunoSEQ multiplex PCR, the TCRdb table keeps only in-frame clones and is missing some. The sample shows roughly 44,000 clones, approximately 80% of them seen only once. Time point in this sample: week 35, safety follow-up. In every dose of vaccine, 300 ug of mutant IDH1 20-mer peptide was given alongside topical imiquimod. The sample here was PBMCs, taken from a glioma patient whose treatment included an IDH1 peptide vaccine. The receptor set was obtained from a middle-aged woman with glioma. Some clones in this sample may be carry-over from other donors' samples.

The rearrangement joins TRBV5-1 to TRBJ1-1; maybe TRBD1 (6 bases). Deletions cut 0 bases from V and 7 bases from J, with 16 bases between. The CDR3 has 15 amino acids. Germline CDR1 and CDR2: SGHRS and YFSETQ. As DNA, the CDR3 is TGCGCCAGCAGCTTGGCCCGGGGGGCGGAGGGTGAAGCTTTCTTT. Its protein product is CASSLARGAEGEAFF.

The rearrangement uses TRBV4-2 and TRBJ2-7, with TRBD2 matching over 9 bases. This CDR3 comprises 18 residues. CDR1 LGHNA and CDR2 YNFKEQ come from the germline V gene. J lost 3 bases, V lost 0 bases, and 12 bases had no gene match. Here the CDR3 reads CASSQDTAGGPLNYEQYF. CDR3 bases: TGTGCCAGCAGCCAAGATACAGCGGGAGGTCCCTTGAACTACGAGCAGTACTTC.

V usage is TRBV5-5 and J usage is TRBJ2-5; maybe TRBD1 (5 bases). The germline CDR1 and CDR2 sequences are SGHKS and YYEKEE (reference sequence). The CDR3 runs 14 residues. V lost 0 bases and J 2 bases, leaving 8 bases between the germline ends. In nucleotides, the CDR3 is TGTGCCAGCAGCTTGGGACAGCCTCAAGAGACCCAGTACTTC. Protein product: CASSLGQPQETQYF.

This clone rates as medium-sized. The J gene is TRBJ2-3, the V gene TRBV7-6, with D unclear. V was trimmed by 4 bases and J by 0 bases, leaving 11 bases between them. The germline CDR1 and CDR2 sequences are SGHVS and FNYEAQ. The length of the CDR3 is 15 residues. The CDR3 region is CASSSGGFSTDTQYF. The CDR3 nucleotides are TGTGCCAGCAGCTCCGGTGGATTTAGCACAGATACGCAGTATTTT.

The genes are TRBV2 and TRBJ1-2, with unresolved D. Germline CDR1 and CDR2: SNHLY and FYNNEI. CDR3 length equals 13 residues. Trimming pared 3 bases from V and 4 bases from J, leaving 9 bases between. The CDR3 here is CASSEQSLYGYTF. For the CDR3, the DNA is TGTGCCAGCAGTGAGCAGTCCCTCTATGGCTACACCTTC.

This chain connects TRBV5-6 to TRBJ2-2; D uncertain. There are 11 residues in the CDR3. Germline V gene lookup returns CDR1 SGHDT and CDR2 YYEEEE. Trimming shortened V by 0 bases and J by 8 bases, and 2 bases separated the two germline ends. As DNA, the CDR3 is TGTGCCAGCAGCTTGGATGGGGAGCTGTTTTTT. Its translation: CASSLDGELFF.

This rearrangement joins TRBV15 to TRBJ1-1; 11 bases are shared with TRBD1. The CDR3 runs 17 residues. V trimming: 2 bases; J trimming: 5 bases; junction bases outside the gene matches: 10. Germline loops: CDR1 LNHNV, CDR2 YYDKDF (reference sequence). The DNA of the CDR3 is TGTGCCACCAGCAGAATTCTCCGCGGGACAGGGGGAACTGAAGCTTTCTTT. This translates into CATSRILRGTGGTEAFF.

V gene TRBV14 combines with J gene TRBJ1-1, with D possibly being TRBD1 (6 bases). The length of the CDR3 is 15 residues. The V gene's germline CDR1 is SGHDN and CDR2 FVKESK. With 1 base removed from V and 1 base from J, the gap between germline ends came to 10 bases. The DNA for the CDR3 is TGTGCCAGCAGCCAAGGTAGACAGGCGAACACTGAAGCTTTCTTT. It encodes CASSQGRQANTEAFF.

The rearrangement uses TRBV10-3 and TRBJ2-7; D could derive from TRBD1 or TRBD2 (5 bases each). This CDR3 is built from 14 residues. The germline V gene has CDR1 ENHRY and CDR2 SYGVKD. Trimming shortened V by 6 bases and J by 0 bases, and 12 bases separated the two germline ends. Written as DNA, the CDR3 is TGTGCCATCAGGGCCGGGGCGAGCTCCTACGAGCAGTACTTC. Translation: CAIRAGASSYEQYF.

This chain links TRBV6-1 with TRBJ2-1, with D possibly being TRBD1 (6 bases). Germline CDR1 reads MNHNS; CDR2 reads SASEGT. This CDR3 region has 15 residues. The V end was cut by 1 base, the J end by 12 bases, with 19 bases between. The CDR3 reads CASSEGDPQIQGQFF. In DNA, the CDR3 is TGTGCCAGCAGTGAAGGGGACCCACAAATACAGGGGCAGTTCTTC.

This rearrangement joins TRBV5-1 to TRBJ2-6; 8 bases map to TRBD1. This CDR3 contains 16 residues. The germline V gene has CDR1 SGHRS and CDR2 YFSETQ. The V gene end was trimmed by 10 bases and the J gene end by 4 bases; junction bases not matched to a gene: 13. The chain's CDR3 is CADRGSPTAGANVLTF. CDR3 coding DNA: TGCGCCGACAGGGGCAGCCCCACGGCCGGGGCCAACGTCCTGACTTTC.

V usage is TRBV9 and J usage is TRBJ2-7; no definite D call. Germline V lookup: CDR1 SGDLS, CDR2 YYNGEE. V was clipped by 0 bases and J by 1 base, with 8 bases between them. This CDR3 has 14 amino acids. The CDR3 loop reads CASSVVPESYEQYF. The CDR3, as DNA: TGTGCCAGCAGCGTAGTCCCCGAATCCTACGAGCAGTACTTC.

The J gene is TRBJ1-2, the V gene TRBV4-1; 7 nucleotides align to TRBD1. The germline CDR1 and CDR2 sequences are MGHRA and YSYEKL. The J segment lost 8 bases and the V segment lost 6 bases, leaving 15 bases of the junction unmatched. There are 15 residues in the CDR3. CDR3 DNA: TGCGCCAGCAGAAAACCGGGACAGCAAGAAAGGGGCTACACCTTC. It codes for CASRKPGQQERGYTF.

The chain joins TRBV28 to TRBJ1-5; D not certain. V shed 6 bases and J shed 6 bases, with 24 bases lying between them. This CDR3 has 17 amino acids. The germline CDR1 and CDR2 sequences are MDHEN and SYDVKM. The CDR3 here is CASSPPMTPGITQPQHF. CDR3 nucleotides: TGTGCCAGCAGCCCCCCGATGACTCCGGGGATAACTCAGCCCCAGCATTTT.

The chain joins TRBV5-6 to TRBJ2-7; TRBD1 agrees at 8 bases. Germline assignment: CDR1 SGHDT and CDR2 YYEEEE. The CDR3 consists of 14 residues. The ends lost 3 bases at V and 2 bases at J; junction bases unmatched: 4. The CDR3: CASSSGTGAYEQYF. In DNA, the CDR3 is TGTGCCAGCAGCTCCGGGACAGGCGCCTACGAGCAGTACTTC.

The DNA for the CDR3 is TGTGCCAGCGGGTCTCCCCTCAATTCCTTGAACACTGAAGCTTTCTTT. It yields the protein CASGSPLNSLNTEAFF. The genes are TRBV27 and TRBJ1-1; D remains unclear. The CDR3 runs to 16 residues. CDR1 and CDR2 from the germline V gene are MNHEY and SMNVEV (reference sequence). Trimming stripped 8 bases from V and 0 bases from J, with 19 bases between.